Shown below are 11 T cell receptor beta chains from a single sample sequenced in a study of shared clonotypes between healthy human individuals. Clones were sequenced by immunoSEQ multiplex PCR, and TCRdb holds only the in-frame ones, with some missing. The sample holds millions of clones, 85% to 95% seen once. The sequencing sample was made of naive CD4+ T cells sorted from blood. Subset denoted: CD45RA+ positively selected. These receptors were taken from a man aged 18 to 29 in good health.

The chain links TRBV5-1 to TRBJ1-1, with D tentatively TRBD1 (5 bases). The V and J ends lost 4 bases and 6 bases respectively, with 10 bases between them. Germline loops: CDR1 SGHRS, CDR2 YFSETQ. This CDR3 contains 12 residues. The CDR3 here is CASSSIGAEAFF. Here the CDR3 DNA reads TGCGCCAGCAGCAGTATAGGGGCTGAAGCTTTCTTT.

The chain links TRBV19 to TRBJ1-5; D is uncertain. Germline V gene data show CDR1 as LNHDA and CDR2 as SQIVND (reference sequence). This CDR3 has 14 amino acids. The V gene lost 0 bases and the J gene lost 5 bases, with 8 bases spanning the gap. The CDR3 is CASSIDSGDQPQHF. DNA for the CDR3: TGTGCCAGTAGTATAGATTCTGGGGATCAGCCCCAGCATTTT. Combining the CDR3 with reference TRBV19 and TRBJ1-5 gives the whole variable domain DGGITQSPKYLFRKEGQNVTLSCEQNLNHDAMYWYRQDPGQGLRLIYYSQIVNDFQKGDIAEGYSVSREKKESFPLTVTSAQKNPTAFYLCASSIDSGDQPQHFGDGTRLSIL.

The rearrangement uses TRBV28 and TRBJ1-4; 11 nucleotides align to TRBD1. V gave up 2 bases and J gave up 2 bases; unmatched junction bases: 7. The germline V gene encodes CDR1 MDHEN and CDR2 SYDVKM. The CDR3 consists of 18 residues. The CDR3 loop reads CASSLVGTGGMTNEKLFF. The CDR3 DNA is TGTGCCAGCAGTTTAGTGGGGACAGGGGGGATGACTAATGAAAAACTGTTTTTT.

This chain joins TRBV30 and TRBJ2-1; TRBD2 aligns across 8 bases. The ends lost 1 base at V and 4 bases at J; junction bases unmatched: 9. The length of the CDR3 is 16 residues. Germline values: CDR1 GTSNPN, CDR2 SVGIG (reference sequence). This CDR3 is CAWSGRSGTSYNEQFF. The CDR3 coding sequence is TGTGCCTGGAGTGGGCGTAGCGGGACCAGTTACAATGAGCAGTTCTTC.

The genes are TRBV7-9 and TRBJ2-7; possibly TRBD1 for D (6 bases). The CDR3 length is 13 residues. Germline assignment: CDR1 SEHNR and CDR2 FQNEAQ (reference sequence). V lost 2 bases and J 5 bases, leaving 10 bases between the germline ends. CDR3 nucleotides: TGTGCCAGCAGCTTATCCCCAGGGGACGAGCAGTACTTC. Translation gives CASSLSPGDEQYF.

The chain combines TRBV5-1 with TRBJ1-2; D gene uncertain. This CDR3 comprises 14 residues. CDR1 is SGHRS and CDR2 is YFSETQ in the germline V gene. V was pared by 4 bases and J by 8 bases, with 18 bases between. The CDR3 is CASSPTLPGGGYTF. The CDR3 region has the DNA TGCGCCAGCAGCCCCACGCTCCCGGGAGGGGGCTACACCTTC.

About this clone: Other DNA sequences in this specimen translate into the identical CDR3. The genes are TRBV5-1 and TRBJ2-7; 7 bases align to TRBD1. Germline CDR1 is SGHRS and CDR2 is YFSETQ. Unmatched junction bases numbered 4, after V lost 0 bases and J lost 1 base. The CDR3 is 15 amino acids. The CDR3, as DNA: TGCGCCAGCAGCTTGGGACAGGGATTTTCCTACGAGCAGTACTTC. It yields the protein CASSLGQGFSYEQYF.

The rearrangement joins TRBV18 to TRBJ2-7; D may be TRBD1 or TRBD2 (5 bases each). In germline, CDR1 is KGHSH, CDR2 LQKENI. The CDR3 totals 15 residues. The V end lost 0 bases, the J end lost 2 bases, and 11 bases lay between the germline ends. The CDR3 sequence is CASSPPGPGAYEQYF. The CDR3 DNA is TGTGCCAGCTCACCACCGGGACCCGGGGCCTACGAGCAGTACTTC.

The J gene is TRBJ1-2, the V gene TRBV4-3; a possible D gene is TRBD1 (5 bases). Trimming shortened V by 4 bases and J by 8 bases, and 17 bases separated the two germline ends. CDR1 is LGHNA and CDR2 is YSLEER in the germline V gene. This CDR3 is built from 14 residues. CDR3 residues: CASSPIEGAGGYTF. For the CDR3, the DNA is TGCGCCAGCAGCCCCATCGAAGGGGCGGGCGGCTACACCTTC.

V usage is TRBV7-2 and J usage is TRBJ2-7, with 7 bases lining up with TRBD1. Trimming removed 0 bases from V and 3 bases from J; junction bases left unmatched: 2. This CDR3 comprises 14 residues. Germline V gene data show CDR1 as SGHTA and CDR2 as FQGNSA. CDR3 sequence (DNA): TGTGCCAGCAGCTTAGCCCGGGACAGCTACGAGCAGTACTTC. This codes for CASSLARDSYEQYF.

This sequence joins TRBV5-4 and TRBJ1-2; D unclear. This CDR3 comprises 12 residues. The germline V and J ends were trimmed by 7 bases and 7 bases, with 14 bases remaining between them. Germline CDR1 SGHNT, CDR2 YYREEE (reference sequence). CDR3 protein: CASLEARGGYTF. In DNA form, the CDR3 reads TGTGCCAGCCTTGAGGCTCGGGGTGGCTACACCTTC.